Included here is one T cell receptor beta chain sequence, with context. This entry is derived from a study of T-cell memory formation after mild COVID-19. J was trimmed by 5 bases and V by 2 bases; bases with no gene match: 7. Germline V gene sequence: CDR1 SGHRS, CDR2 YFSETQ. The CDR3 loop spans 16 amino acids. The TCR alpha and TCR beta cDNA libraries, bearing sample barcodes and UMIs, were generated by 5'RACE using constant-segment primers. TCRdb analysed the 5' RACE reads with MiXCR anew, one entry per CDR3 protein. The data show about 180,000 distinct CDR3 sequences, under 20% seen once. The sequenced material came from PBMCs or a T cell subset sorted from them (not recorded which). The sequence was obtained from an adult woman who had mild COVID-19 (a few samples of this study predate the infection). Cell type and time point are not known. The chain couples TRBV5-1 to TRBJ2-2; 9 positions agree with TRBD1. Here the CDR3 reads CASSLTPGTGTGELFF. CDR3 coding DNA: TGCGCCAGCAGCTTAACTCCCGGGACAGGGACCGGGGAGCTGTTTTTT.